The 5 T cell receptor beta chains below were found in one sample sequenced in a study of T cells in Graves' hyperthyroidism and ophthalmopathy (dated by TCRdb to about 2019). Library prep was done by multiplex PCR. These reads were obtained on an Illumina HiSeq 2000. Amplification of TCR beta CDR3 regions was carried out from RNA transcripts. The TCR CDR3 was subjected to a first round of RT-PCR using the HTBI primer set and the Qiagen OneStep RT-PCR kit. TCRdb cleaned the public reads at Q25 with fastp, built clones with MiXCR and kept in-frame beta chains. Merged by CDR3 protein, the rows form single entries marked with the most common genes and DNA. Within this sample are about 400,000 distinct CDR3 sequences, with roughly an eighth of them counted one time only. 28% of the sample lies in the top ten. Material: blood. Receptor source: a man between 45 and 60 years old with Graves' ophthalmopathy.

The chain employs TRBV20-1 and TRBJ1-6; 9 positions match TRBD1. The CDR3 contains 16 residues. J was trimmed by 9 bases and V by 0 bases; bases with no gene match: 9. CDR1 is DFQATT, CDR2 SNEGSKA, per germline (reference sequence). CDR3 sequence: CSARDTRQGVGSPLHF. The CDR3 nucleotides read TGCAGTGCTAGAGATACCCGACAGGGGGTTGGTTCACCCCTCCACTTT.

This clonotype was picked up many times. The chain links TRBV11-3 to TRBJ1-2; maybe TRBD1 (5 bases). Per the germline V gene, CDR1 is SGHNT and CDR2 is YENEEA. The CDR3 is made up of 13 amino acids. V shed 6 bases and J shed 4 bases, with 12 bases lying between them. CDR3 in DNA: TGTGCCAGCAGTCATGACAGTGCCTATGGCTACACCTTC. Translation gives CASSHDSAYGYTF.

This clonotype has at least ten counts. The V and J genes are TRBV24-1 and TRBJ1-5; D uncertain. Germline values: CDR1 KGHDR, CDR2 SFDVKD. Deletions cut 5 bases from V and 6 bases from J, with 7 bases between. The CDR3 has 12 residues. The CDR3 bases are TGTGCCACCAGTGGACCTTCTCAGCCCCAGCATTTT. It specifies CATSGPSQPQHF.

This sequence joins TRBV6-1 and TRBJ2-1; 15 bases match TRBD2. The V gene's germline CDR1 is MNHNS and CDR2 SASEGT. This CDR3 contains 17 residues. Trimming removed 5 bases from V and 5 bases from J; junction bases left unmatched: 7. The CDR3 coding sequence is TGTGCCAGCAGTCCGGGACTAGCGGGAGGACCCGACAATGAGCAGTTCTTC. Translation gives CASSPGLAGGPDNEQFF.

This clonotype was seen a handful of times. The chain recombines TRBV4-1 with TRBJ2-3; D not resolved. V shed 1 base and J shed 0 bases, with 11 bases lying between them. Per germline, CDR1 MGHRA and CDR2 YSYEKL. The CDR3 runs to 16 residues. CDR3 in DNA: TGCGCCAGCAGCCAAGCCTCGATTGGCAGCACAGATACGCAGTATTTT. This sequence encodes CASSQASIGSTDTQYF.